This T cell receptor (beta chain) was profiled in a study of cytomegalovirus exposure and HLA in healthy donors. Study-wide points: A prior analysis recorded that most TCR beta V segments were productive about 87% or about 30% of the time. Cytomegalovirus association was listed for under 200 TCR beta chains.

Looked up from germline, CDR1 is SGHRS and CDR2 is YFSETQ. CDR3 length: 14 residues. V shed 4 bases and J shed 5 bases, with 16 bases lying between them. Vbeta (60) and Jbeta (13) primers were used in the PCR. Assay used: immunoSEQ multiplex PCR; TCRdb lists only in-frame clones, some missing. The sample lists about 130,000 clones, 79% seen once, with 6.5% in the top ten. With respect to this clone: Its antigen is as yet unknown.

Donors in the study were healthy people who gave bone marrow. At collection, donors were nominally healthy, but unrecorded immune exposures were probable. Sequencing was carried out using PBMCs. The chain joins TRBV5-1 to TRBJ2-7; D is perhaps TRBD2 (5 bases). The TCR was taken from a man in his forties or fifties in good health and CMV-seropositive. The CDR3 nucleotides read TGCGCCAGCAGCAACCCTTGGGGAGACAACGAGCAGTACTTC. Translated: CASSNPWGDNEQYF.